Following are 5 T cell receptor beta chains from one sample sequenced in a study of T cells after posttransplantation cyclophosphamide. Generated by immunoSEQ multiplex PCR, the TCRdb table keeps only in-frame clones and is missing some. The sample holds over 25,000 clones, and no clone turns up only once. Sequencing used PBMCs. The receptors originated from a man aged 50-60 years in good health, CMV-negative, and a related stem cell transplant donor.

At least ten counts were recorded for this clone. The CDR3 DNA follows: TGTGCCAGCAGCTTGGTCAGTCAAGAGACCCAGTACTTC. It yields the protein CASSLVSQETQYF. J is TRBJ2-5 and V is TRBV5-6; D gene ambiguous. The germline gives CDR1 SGHDT, CDR2 YYEEEE. The CDR3 totals 13 residues. V was pared by 0 bases and J by 2 bases, with 5 bases between.

This clone appeared many times. The chain couples TRBV7-3 to TRBJ2-2, with TRBD2 identical over 8 bases. V shed 8 bases and J 3 bases; nucleotides not matched to a gene: 11. CDR3 length: 16 residues. CDR1 is SGHTA and CDR2 is FQGTGA in the germline V gene. The CDR3 protein is CASGPYSGADTGELFF. As DNA, the CDR3 is TGTGCCAGCGGACCTTATAGCGGGGCAGACACCGGGGAGCTGTTTTTT.

This clone was counted ten times or more. The gene calls are TRBV10-3 and TRBJ2-7, with D possibly matching TRBD2 (6 bases). The V end lost 6 bases, the J end lost 0 bases, and 15 bases lay between the germline ends. The CDR3 sequence is 15 residues long. Germline CDR1 is ENHRY and CDR2 is SYGVKD. CDR3 bases: TGTGCCATCAGCCCGGGGGACTGGAGCTCCTACGAGCAGTACTTC. Translation: CAISPGDWSSYEQYF.

This clone was detected ten times or more. The J gene is TRBJ2-7, the V gene TRBV7-9, with D possibly being TRBD1 (6 bases). The CDR3 runs 15 residues. Germline V CDR1 and CDR2: SEHNR, FQNEAQ (reference sequence). Trimming stripped 5 bases from V and 0 bases from J, with 14 bases between. CDR3 residues: CASSGQTLSSYEQYF. As DNA, the CDR3 is TGTGCCAGCAGCGGACAGACCTTAAGCTCCTACGAGCAGTACTTC.

This clone was observed at least ten times. V gene TRBV21-1 combines with J gene TRBJ2-3; the D call TRBD2 from the table was never checked on the DNA. TRBV21-1 is a listed pseudogene. CDR3 length equals 15 residues. This CDR3 reads CASSKDRAGGRTQYF. In DNA, the CDR3 is TGTGCCAGCAGCAAAGACCGAGCGGGGGGGCGTACGCAGTATTTT.